This entry lists 30 T cell receptor beta chains sequenced from one sample in a study of T-cell reconstitution after alpha-beta-depleted transplantation in children. Unique molecular identifiers featured in how the TCRbeta library was prepared. TCRdb processed the PCR reads anew with MiXCR; each CDR3 protein has one entry. Seen here are around 100,000 distinct CDR3 sequences, roughly 6% observed once, and the top ten hold 6% to 7%. The material sequenced was PBMCs, mostly from graft donor cells, taken 60 days after TCRalphabeta/CD19-depleted stem cell transplant. Source of these receptors: a female patient aged 2-9 years who had a stem cell transplant for Fanconi anemia, so the T cells may come from the graft donor.

There are many counts of this clonotype. This chain connects TRBV20-1 to TRBJ2-1; 7 nucleotides align to TRBD2. J was trimmed by 5 bases and V by 3 bases; bases with no gene match: 1. This CDR3 has 12 residues. In germline, CDR1 is DFQATT, CDR2 SNEGSKA (reference sequence). The CDR3 loop is CSASLADNEQFF. The CDR3 bases are TGCAGTGCTAGCCTAGCGGACAATGAGCAGTTCTTC.

There are many counts of this clonotype. The chain recombines TRBV30 with TRBJ2-1; unclear D gene. With 5 bases removed from V and 0 bases from J, the gap between germline ends came to 11 bases. This CDR3 comprises 14 residues. Germline V CDR1 and CDR2: GTSNPN, SVGIG (reference sequence). CDR3 protein: CAWFRVSSYNEQFF. In DNA form, the CDR3 reads TGTGCCTGGTTCCGAGTGAGCTCCTACAATGAGCAGTTCTTC.

V usage is TRBV18 and J usage is TRBJ2-7; D unclear. The length of the CDR3 is 13 residues. Between the trimmed V and J ends, which lost 3 bases and 3 bases, there was a span of 9 bases. Germline-derived CDR1 and CDR2 are KGHSH and LQKENI. Here the CDR3 reads CASSPGGYYEQYF. The DNA of the CDR3 is TGTGCCAGCTCACCTGGCGGTTACTACGAGCAGTACTTC.

J is TRBJ2-1 and V is TRBV9; 8 positions agree with TRBD1. J lost 9 bases, V lost 0 bases, and 8 bases had no gene match. The germline V gene encodes CDR1 SGDLS and CDR2 YYNGEE. The CDR3 sequence is 15 residues long. In DNA form, the CDR3 reads TGTGCCAGCAGCGTAGATATGGGCAGGGGGCCTGAGCAGTTCTTC. Its translation: CASSVDMGRGPEQFF.

This clonotype was found a few times. The rearrangement joins TRBV5-1 to TRBJ2-7; D perhaps matches TRBD2 (5 bases). The CDR3 loop spans 16 amino acids. Germline CDR1 SGHRS, CDR2 YFSETQ. Trimming cost V 2 bases and J 3 bases, with 18 bases left between them. The CDR3 nucleotides read TGCGCCAGCAGCTTCGGCTACCCGGGAAGAGTCTACGAGCAGTACTTC. The encoded protein is CASSFGYPGRVYEQYF.

This clonotype was seen ten or more times. The chain uses TRBV30 and TRBJ2-3; 8 bases align to TRBD2. V lost 0 bases, J lost 7 bases, and 9 bases stayed unmatched. Germline CDR1 reads GTSNPN; CDR2 reads SVGIG (reference sequence). This CDR3 has 15 amino acids. The DNA for the CDR3 is TGTGCCTGGAGTGTATTTCACGGGGGGGCCTATACGCAGTATTTT. The encoded protein is CAWSVFHGGAYTQYF.

In regard to this clonotype: A read error may be the cause here, since a much bigger clone is one base away. This chain joins TRBV7-3 and TRBJ2-2; TRBD2 agrees at 8 bases. The germline gives CDR1 SGHTA, CDR2 FQGTGA. This CDR3 is 16 amino acids long. V lost 1 base to trimming and J lost 6 bases; unmatched junction nucleotides: 7. The CDR3 spells CASSLMGLVAPGELFF. The CDR3 DNA sequence: TGTGCCAGCAGCTTAATGGGACTAGTGGCGCCCGGGGAGCTGTTTTTT.

This clonotype was counted at least ten times. The V and J genes are TRBV7-3 and TRBJ1-1; D is perhaps TRBD1 (5 bases). The CDR3 totals 14 residues. V lost 4 bases and J lost 3, with 12 bases in between. Germline V CDR1 and CDR2: SGHTA, FQGTGA. The DNA for the CDR3 is TGTGCCAGCAGCTGGGCCGGGGGGGACACTGAAGCTTTCTTT. Protein sequence: CASSWAGGDTEAFF.

This clonotype was picked up many times. The CDR3 here is CASSLVGRRDNEQFF. The CDR3 nucleotides read TGCGCCAGCAGCTTGGTCGGGAGGCGGGACAATGAGCAGTTCTTC. The chain joins TRBV5-1 to TRBJ2-1; TRBD2 agrees at 7 bases. V shed 0 bases, J shed 5 bases, and the junction held 5 bases outside the gene matches. The CDR3 has 15 amino acids. CDR1 SGHRS and CDR2 YFSETQ come from the germline V gene.

This clonotype has at least ten counts. The rearrangement links TRBV7-7 to TRBJ2-3, with D tentatively TRBD1 (6 bases). Between the trimmed V and J ends, which lost 3 bases and 2 bases, there was a span of 12 bases. The length of the CDR3 is 15 residues. The germline V gene has CDR1 SSHAT and CDR2 FNYEAQ (reference sequence). CDR3 DNA: TGTGCCAGCAGCTTCGGGACACCTTACACAGATACGCAGTATTTT. This codes for CASSFGTPYTDTQYF.

J is TRBJ2-1 and V is TRBV19, with 9 nucleotides matching TRBD1. V trimming: 7 bases; J trimming: 8 bases; junction bases outside the gene matches: 12. Germline V gives CDR1 LNHDA, CDR2 SQIVND (reference sequence). The CDR3 has 15 amino acids. CDR3 coding DNA: TGTGCCAGTATGCAACTACAGGGGGCGGGGGATGAGCAGTTCTTC. Its protein product is CASMQLQGAGDEQFF.

This clonotype has ten or more counts. This chain links TRBV28 with TRBJ2-7; TRBD2 agrees at 7 bases. J lost 6 bases, V lost 5 bases, and 7 bases had no gene match. CDR3 size: 13 residues. Germline CDR1 and CDR2: MDHEN and SYDVKM. CDR3 DNA: TGTGCCAGCAGTGGGCCGGGAGGATCCGAGCAGTACTTC. Amino acids: CASSGPGGSEQYF.

The sample holds many counts of this clonotype. This CDR3 is CASSDHEQFF. The CDR3 DNA reads as TGTGCCAGCAGTGACCATGAGCAGTTCTTC. The chain combines TRBV2 with TRBJ2-1, with unresolved D. The CDR3 runs 10 residues. The germline V gene has CDR1 SNHLY and CDR2 FYNNEI. Deletions cut 3 bases from V and 8 bases from J, with 2 bases between.

This chain joins TRBV12-5 and TRBJ1-2, with D perhaps matching TRBD1 (6 bases). Germline V gives CDR1 LGHNT, CDR2 FRNRAP. Trimming took 0 bases from V and 0 from J, leaving 14 bases between them. The CDR3 sequence is 17 residues long. The CDR3 DNA reads as TGTGCTAGTGGTTTGGTAATGCAGACAGGAACTAACTATGGCTACACCTTC. Its translation: CASGLVMQTGTNYGYTF.

This clonotype showed up many times. The chain links TRBV28 to TRBJ2-3; D call uncertain. The ends were cut back, 8 bases at V and 5 bases at J, with 11 bases in the middle. Germline V lookup: CDR1 MDHEN, CDR2 SYDVKM. This CDR3 has 12 amino acids. This CDR3 reads CASQQQIDTQYF. In DNA, the CDR3 is TGTGCCAGCCAACAACAGATAGATACGCAGTATTTT.

There are a few counts of this clonotype. The chain carries TRBV6-1 and TRBJ2-2, with D possibly being TRBD1 or TRBD2 (5 bases each). The V gene lost 1 base and the J gene lost 5 bases, with 8 bases spanning the gap. The CDR3 is 14 residues long. The germline gives CDR1 MNHNS, CDR2 SASEGT. The CDR3 sequence is CASSEGWGTGELFF. For the CDR3, the DNA is TGTGCCAGCAGTGAAGGGTGGGGGACCGGGGAGCTGTTTTTT.

This clonotype was seen ten or more times. The chain joins TRBV18 to TRBJ2-2; possible D gene TRBD2, 5 bases. Germline V gene sequence: CDR1 KGHSH, CDR2 LQKENI. This CDR3 has 12 amino acids. V was shortened by 8 bases and J by 6 bases, with 10 bases between the two germline ends. The CDR3 DNA reads as TGTGCCAGCACCACTAGTTCCGGGGAGCTGTTTTTT. Translated: CASTTSSGELFF. Full variable domain (outside the CDR3, taken from reference TRBV18 and TRBJ2-2): NAGVMQNPRHLVRRRGQEARLRCSPMKGHSHVYWYRQLPEEGLKFMVYLQKENIIDESGMPKERFSAEFPKEGPSILRIQQVVRGDSAAYFCASTTSSGELFFGEGSRLTVL.

V usage is TRBV5-1 and J usage is TRBJ2-3; a possible D gene is TRBD2 (5 bases). The V and J ends lost 5 bases and 7 bases respectively, with 17 bases between them. This CDR3 has 14 amino acids. The germline gives CDR1 SGHRS, CDR2 YFSETQ. The CDR3 bases are TGCGCCAGCAGGGTCGAGGGAGAAGGGAATACGCAGTATTTT. Its translation: CASRVEGEGNTQYF.

This clonotype has at least ten counts. The rearrangement joins TRBV15 to TRBJ2-7, with D hard to call. Trimming left V 6 bases short and J 2 bases short, with 11 bases between. The CDR3 contains 13 residues. The germline V gene encodes CDR1 LNHNV and CDR2 YYDKDF (reference sequence). CDR3 bases: TGTGCCACCAGGAATCTAGACGCCTACGAGCAGTACTTC. This translates into CATRNLDAYEQYF.

This clonotype was observed many times. In nucleotides, the CDR3 is TGTGCCAGCAGCCAAGAGTTGCGGGAGCTGTTTTTT. It translates to CASSQELRELFF. The chain carries TRBV3-1 and TRBJ2-2, with D unresolved. Germline values: CDR1 LGHDT, CDR2 YNNKEL (reference sequence). V lost 0 bases and J lost 9, with 5 bases in between. The CDR3 contains 12 residues.

Comments on this clonotype: A much larger clone is a single base away; this may be a read error. The chain uses TRBV7-9 and TRBJ2-3, with D unclear. CDR1 and CDR2 from the germline V gene are SEHNR and FQNEAQ (reference sequence). The CDR3 runs to 12 residues. Here the CDR3 reads CVSSRAWDTQYF. DNA of the CDR3: TGTGTCAGCAGCCGTGCATGGGATACGCAGTATTTT.

This clonotype has ten or more counts. The chain couples TRBV7-2 to TRBJ2-1; D not certain. Per the germline V gene, CDR1 is SGHTA and CDR2 is FQGNSA. This CDR3 is built from 14 residues. Trimming shortened V by 2 bases and J by 6 bases, and 11 bases separated the two germline ends. Written as DNA, the CDR3 is TGTGCCAGCAGCTTATATCACGGATCCAATGAGCAGTTCTTC. Translated, it gives CASSLYHGSNEQFF.

At least ten counts were recorded for this clonotype. This chain links TRBV5-1 with TRBJ2-1, with D perhaps matching TRBD1 (5 bases). Germline CDR1 and CDR2: SGHRS and YFSETQ. The V gene lost 0 bases and the J gene lost 4 bases, with 14 bases spanning the gap. CDR3 length: 16 amino acids. CDR3 residues: CASSLAAGQPYNEQFF. The CDR3 DNA follows: TGCGCCAGCAGCTTGGCCGCCGGACAACCTTACAATGAGCAGTTCTTC.

This chain uses TRBV10-1 with TRBJ2-2, with D unresolved. V lost 6 bases to trimming and J lost 0 bases, with 17 bases between them. Germline V gene lookup returns CDR1 WNHNN and CDR2 SYGVQD (reference sequence). This CDR3 has 17 residues. The CDR3 is CASSGPFRFSNTGELFF. CDR3 coding DNA: TGCGCCAGCAGCGGACCTTTTCGGTTCTCGAACACCGGGGAGCTGTTTTTT.

The chain carries TRBV20-1 and TRBJ2-7, with TRBD2 matching over 10 bases. The CDR3 length is 15 residues. Losses at the gene ends were 0 bases for V and 2 bases for J; bases not matched to a gene: 4. CDR1 is DFQATT, CDR2 SNEGSKA, per germline (reference sequence). Here the CDR3 DNA reads TGCAGTGCTAGAGACATAGCGGGAGGCCCCTACGAGCAGTACTTC. Its translation is CSARDIAGGPYEQYF.

This clonotype was detected ten times or more. The chain links TRBV12-3 or TRBV12-4 to TRBJ2-7, with D possibly TRBD2 on 5 matching bases. The CDR3 runs to 14 residues. Trimming removed 2 bases at V and 0 bases at J, with 8 bases between. CDR3: CASSLRDGSYEQYF. The DNA for the CDR3 is TGTGCCAGCAGTTTACGGGATGGCTCCTACGAGCAGTACTTC.

This clonotype was seen at least ten times. The chain employs TRBV12-3 or TRBV12-4 and TRBJ1-2; a weak D match, TRBD1 (5 bases). Trimming left V 3 bases short and J 7 bases short, with 12 bases between. CDR3 size: 13 residues. CDR3 loop: CASSLFGGTGYTF. In DNA, the CDR3 is TGTGCCAGCAGTTTGTTCGGGGGAACTGGCTACACCTTC.

This clonotype was recorded at least ten times. CDR3 amino acids: CASSQDAGAYNEQFF. As DNA, the CDR3 is TGTGCCAGCAGCCAAGATGCGGGAGCTTACAATGAGCAGTTCTTC. The genes are TRBV3-1 and TRBJ2-1, with TRBD2 matching 7 bases. The junction had 3 bases not matched to a gene; V was cut back by 0 bases and J by 4 bases. Germline V gives CDR1 LGHDT, CDR2 YNNKEL (reference sequence). The CDR3 sequence is 15 residues long.

This clonotype was picked up many times. The rearrangement joins TRBV14 to TRBJ1-2, with D tentatively TRBD1 (6 bases). The CDR3 covers 12 residues. Trimming took 4 bases from V and 12 from J, leaving 15 bases between them. From germline, CDR1 is SGHDN and CDR2 FVKESK. The DNA of the CDR3 is TGTGCCAGCAGCCCCTACAGGGAGGAGAACACCTTC. This sequence encodes CASSPYREENTF. Based on the CDR3 plus reference TRBV14 and TRBJ1-2, the full variable domain is EAGVTQFPSHSVIEKGQTVTLRCDPISGHDNLYWYRRVMGKEIKFLLHFVKESKQDESGMPNNRFLAERTGGTYSTLKVQPAELEDSGVYFCASSPYREENTFGSGTRLTVV.

This clonotype was detected a few times. The chain links TRBV4-2 to TRBJ2-5, with D possibly matching TRBD1 (6 bases). This CDR3 contains 14 residues. CDR1 LGHNA and CDR2 YNFKEQ come from the germline V gene. V lost 4 bases, J lost 4 bases, and 13 bases lay in between. This chain's CDR3 is CASSLRGSIETQYF. The CDR3 bases are TGTGCCAGCAGCCTCAGGGGTTCCATAGAGACCCAGTACTTC.